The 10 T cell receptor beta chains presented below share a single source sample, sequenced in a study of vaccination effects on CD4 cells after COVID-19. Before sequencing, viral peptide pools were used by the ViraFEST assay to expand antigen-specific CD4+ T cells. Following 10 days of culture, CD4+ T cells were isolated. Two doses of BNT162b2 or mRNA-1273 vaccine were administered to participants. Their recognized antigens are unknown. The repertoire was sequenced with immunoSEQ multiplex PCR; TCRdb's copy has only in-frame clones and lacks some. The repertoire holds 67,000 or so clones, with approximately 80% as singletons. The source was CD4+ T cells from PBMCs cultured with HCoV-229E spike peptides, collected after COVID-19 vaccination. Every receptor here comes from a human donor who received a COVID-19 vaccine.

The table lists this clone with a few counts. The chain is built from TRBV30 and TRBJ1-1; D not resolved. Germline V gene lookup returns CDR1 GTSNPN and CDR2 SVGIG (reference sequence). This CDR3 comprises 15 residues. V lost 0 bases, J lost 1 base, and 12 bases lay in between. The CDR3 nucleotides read TGTGCCTGGAGTGTCAACGGCCACCCGAACACTGAAGCTTTCTTT. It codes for CAWSVNGHPNTEAFF. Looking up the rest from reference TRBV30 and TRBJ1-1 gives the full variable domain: SQTIHQWPATLVQPVGSPLSLECTVEGTSNPNLYWYRQAAGRGLQLLFYSVGIGQISSEVPQNLSASRPQDRQFILSSKKLLLSDSGFYLCAWSVNGHPNTEAFFGQGTRLTVV.

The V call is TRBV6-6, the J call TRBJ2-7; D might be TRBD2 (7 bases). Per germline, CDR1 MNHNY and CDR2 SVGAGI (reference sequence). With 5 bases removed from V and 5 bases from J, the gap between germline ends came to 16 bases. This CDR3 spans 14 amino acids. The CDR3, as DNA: TGTGCCAGCAGTCCCGTGGGGGGGCAGCACGAGCAGTACGTC. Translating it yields CASSPVGGQHEQYV.

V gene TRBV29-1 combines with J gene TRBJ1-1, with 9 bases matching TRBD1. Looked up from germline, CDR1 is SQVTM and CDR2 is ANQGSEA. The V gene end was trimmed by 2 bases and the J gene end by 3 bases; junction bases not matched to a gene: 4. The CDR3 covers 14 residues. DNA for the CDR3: TGCAGCGTTGAAAGACAGGGGGTCTACACTGAAGCTTTCTTT. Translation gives CSVERQGVYTEAFF.

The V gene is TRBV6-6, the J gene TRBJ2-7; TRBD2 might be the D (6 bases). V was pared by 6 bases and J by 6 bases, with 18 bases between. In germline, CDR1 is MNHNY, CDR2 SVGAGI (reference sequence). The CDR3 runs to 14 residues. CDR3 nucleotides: TGTGCCAGCAGGTGGTCAGCGACCGGGGGCGAGCAGTACGTC. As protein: CASRWSATGGEQYV.

CDR3 nucleotides: TGTGCCATCACCGGGACGGGATACAATGAGCAGTTCTTC. It codes for CAITGTGYNEQFF. The chain carries TRBV10-3 and TRBJ2-1; D may correspond to TRBD1 or TRBD2 (5 bases each). V gave up 7 bases and J gave up 4 bases, with 11 bases separating them. This CDR3 has 13 amino acids. CDR1 and CDR2 from the germline V gene are ENHRY and SYGVKD.

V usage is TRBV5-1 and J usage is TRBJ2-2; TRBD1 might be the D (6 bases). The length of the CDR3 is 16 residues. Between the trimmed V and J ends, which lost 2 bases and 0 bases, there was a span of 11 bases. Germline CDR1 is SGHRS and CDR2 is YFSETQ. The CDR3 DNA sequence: TGCGCCAGCAGCTTACAGGGTTCTTCGAACACCGGGGAGCTGTTTTTT. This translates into CASSLQGSSNTGELFF.

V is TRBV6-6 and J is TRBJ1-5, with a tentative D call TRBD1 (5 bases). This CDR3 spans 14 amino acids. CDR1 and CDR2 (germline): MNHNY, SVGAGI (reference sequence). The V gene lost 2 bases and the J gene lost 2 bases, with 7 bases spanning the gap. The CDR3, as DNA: TGTGCCAGCAGTTACGAAGGGGGCAATCAGCCCCAGCATTTT. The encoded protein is CASSYEGGNQPQHF.

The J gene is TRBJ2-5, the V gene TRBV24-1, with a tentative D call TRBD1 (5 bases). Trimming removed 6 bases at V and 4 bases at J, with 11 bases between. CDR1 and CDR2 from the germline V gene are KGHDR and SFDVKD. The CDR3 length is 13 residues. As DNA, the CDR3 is TGTGCCACCAGTCATCCAGGGATAGAGACCCAGTACTTC. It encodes CATSHPGIETQYF.

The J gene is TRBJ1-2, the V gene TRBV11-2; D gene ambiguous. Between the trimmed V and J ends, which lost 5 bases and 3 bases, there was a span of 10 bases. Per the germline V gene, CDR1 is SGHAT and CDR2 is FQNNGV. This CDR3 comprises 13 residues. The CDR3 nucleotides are TGTGCCAGCAGCGTTGAAAGGGACTATGGCTACACCTTC. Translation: CASSVERDYGYTF.

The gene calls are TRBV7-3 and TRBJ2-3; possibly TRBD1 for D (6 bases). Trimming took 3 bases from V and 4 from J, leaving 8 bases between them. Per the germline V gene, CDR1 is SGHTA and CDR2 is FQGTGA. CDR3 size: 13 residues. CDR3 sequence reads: CASSFQGSDTQYF. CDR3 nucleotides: TGTGCCAGCAGCTTTCAGGGGTCAGATACGCAGTATTTT.